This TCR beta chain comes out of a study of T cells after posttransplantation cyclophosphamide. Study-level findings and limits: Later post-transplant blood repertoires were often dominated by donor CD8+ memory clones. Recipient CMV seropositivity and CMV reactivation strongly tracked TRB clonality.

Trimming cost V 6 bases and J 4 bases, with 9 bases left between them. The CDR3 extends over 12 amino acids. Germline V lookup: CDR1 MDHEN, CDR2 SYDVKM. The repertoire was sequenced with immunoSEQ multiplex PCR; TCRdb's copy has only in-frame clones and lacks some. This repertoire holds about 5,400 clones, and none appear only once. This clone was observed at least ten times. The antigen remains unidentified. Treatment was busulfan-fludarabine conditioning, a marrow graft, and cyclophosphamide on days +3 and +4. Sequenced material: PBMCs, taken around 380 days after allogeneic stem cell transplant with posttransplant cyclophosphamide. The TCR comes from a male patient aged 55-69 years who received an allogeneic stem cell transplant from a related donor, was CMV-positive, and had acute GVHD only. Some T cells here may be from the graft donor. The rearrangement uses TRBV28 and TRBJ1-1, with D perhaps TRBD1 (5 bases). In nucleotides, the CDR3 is TGTGCCAGCAGGACCAGGGTCACTGAAGCTTTCTTT. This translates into CASRTRVTEAFF.